The clone carrying this T cell receptor (beta chain) came up many times. The entry originates in a study of identical twins. TCRdb fed the 5' RACE reads into MiXCR, producing one record per CDR3 protein. The sample has roughly 260,000 distinct CDR3 sequences; 7.5% are singletons. The CDR3 has 16 residues. V lost 5 bases and J lost 4, with 19 bases in between. Germline V gene lookup returns CDR1 KGHDR and CDR2 SFDVKD. This sample also appeared in a second study, on yellow fever vaccine responses in identical twins.

What was sequenced was CD8+ T cells sorted from blood. The chain carries TRBV24-1 and TRBJ1-2, with D hard to call. This TCR derives from a young woman in good health. Written as DNA, the CDR3 is TGTGCCACCAGTGCCTACCTGACCACGGGAACCTATGGCTACACCTTC. Translation gives CATSAYLTTGTYGYTF.